This T cell receptor (beta chain) was sequenced in a study of T cells in Graves' hyperthyroidism and ophthalmopathy. The germline V and J ends were trimmed by 2 bases and 0 bases, with 11 bases remaining between them. The germline V gene has CDR1 GTSNPN and CDR2 SVGIG (reference sequence). The CDR3 is made up of 15 amino acids. Findings and caveats of the study: Ophthalmopathy cases were set apart from stable hyperthyroidism by a 13 V-J model.

Note on this clonotype: Its specificity is not known.

Diagnosis of hyperthyroidism was new in patients aged 18 to 65, and its duration was under 2 months. Amplification yielded TCR beta CDR3 regions, with RNA transcripts as the source. Primed by the HTBI set, a first-round RT-PCR was run on the TCR CDR3. MiXCR, run by TCRdb on the multiplex PCR reads, gives a single entry per CDR3 protein. The table has some 350,000 distinct CDR3 sequences, roughly 25% seen once; the top ten hold around 67%. Material: blood. This TCR was recovered from a man aged 50 to 60 with Graves' hyperthyroidism. J is TRBJ1-5 and V is TRBV30; weak D call: TRBD1 (5 bases). CDR3 amino acids: CAWSHRDVSNQPQHF. The CDR3, as DNA: TGTGCCTGGAGTCACCGGGACGTTAGCAATCAGCCCCAGCATTTT.